Sequencing of this TCR beta chain was carried out in a study of cytomegalovirus exposure and HLA in healthy donors. The overall study: Most genotyped donors, 81% of 398, had Caucasian-associated genetic ancestry. Study results and caveats: A few CMV-associated chains proved CMV antigen-specific in vitro.

The PCR was carried out with 60 Vbeta primers and 13 Jbeta primers. Here immunoSEQ multiplex PCR was the method, and the copy in TCRdb shows in-frame clones only, minus some. The repertoire holds 150,000 to 200,000 clones, with roughly 82% as singletons. Remarks on this clone: Its specificity is unknown.

V gave up 0 bases and J gave up 1 base, with 9 bases separating them. This CDR3 region has 15 residues. Germline V gene data show CDR1 as MNHEY and CDR2 as SVGAGI. The rearrangement uses TRBV6-5 and TRBJ1-1; the D is unclear. The TCR originated in a girl aged 10 to 17 in good health and CMV-seropositive. Sequenced: PBMCs. CDR3 in amino acids: CASSYSGRWNTEAFF. CDR3 nucleotide sequence: TGTGCCAGCAGTTACTCTGGCAGGTGGAACACTGAAGCTTTCTTT.